The sequence of this T cell receptor beta chain was determined in a study of blood T cells in healthy people across ages. Regarding the study as a whole: From one million sequenced T cells, diversity estimates were lower bounds.

A second PCR of 7 to 11 cycles used a sample-barcoded 5' primer and a J-beta primer mix. Every cDNA molecule carried a tag from a template-switch adaptor bearing 12 random nucleotides. Paired-end reads containing CDR3 totaled no fewer than 3 million for each sample. MiXCR, run by TCRdb on the 5' RACE reads, gives a single entry per CDR3 protein. The sample consists of around 1,700,000 distinct CDR3 sequences, roughly 28% of them appearing once. CDR1 is DFQATT and CDR2 is SNEGSKA in the germline V gene (reference sequence). V was pared by 3 bases and J by 8 bases, with 3 bases of the junction left unmatched. The CDR3 covers 12 residues. The extraction recovered at least 6 micrograms of total RNA per sample. This clonotype came up a few times. Its antigen is unidentified.

The J gene is TRBJ1-4, the V gene TRBV20-1; 7 bases map to TRBD1. Sequencing was done on a sample of blood. The receptor's source is a woman aged 30 to 39 in good health. CDR3 nucleotides: TGCAGTGCTAGGACAGGGAGGGAAAAACTGTTTTTT. It yields the protein CSARTGREKLFF.